Presented here are 17 T cell receptor beta chains from one specimen sequenced in a study of beta chain features in type 1 diabetes (dated by TCRdb to the late 2010s). Libraries were built with the immunoSEQ multiplex PCR assay. The entire amount of isolated RNA was reverse transcribed using the High Capacity cDNA Reverse Transcription Kit, so the sequenced TCRB transcripts were expressed ones. This is the immuneACCESS table as TCRdb keeps it, with only in-frame sequences that have V and J called. A part of the clones is gone; compared with another copy, unresolved V genes explain less than half, and the rest is unexplained. Within this sample are roughly 300,000 clones, with 11% to 15% of them counted one time only. The top ten constitute more than 6.5% of the sample. The sample consisted of central memory CD4+ T cells from blood. The receptors here all came from a man aged 30 to 39 in good health.

This clone was seen more than once but under ten times. This chain links TRBV6-1 with TRBJ1-4; D gene unclear. Trimming left V 3 bases short and J 10 bases short, with 18 bases between. This CDR3 is 15 amino acids long. CDR1 is MNHNS and CDR2 is SASEGT in the germline V gene. The CDR3 is CASSERSLEGGKLFF. The DNA of the CDR3 is TGTGCCAGCAGTGAGAGGTCCCTAGAGGGTGGAAAACTGTTTTTT.

This clone has at least ten counts. The CDR3 bases are TGTGCCAGCAGGCGTCCCCCCGACAGTTTGAACACTGAAGCTTTCTTT. Its translation: CASRRPPDSLNTEAFF. The J gene is TRBJ1-1, the V gene TRBV11-2; the D gene is possibly TRBD1 (5 bases). Germline lookup yields CDR1 SGHAT and CDR2 FQNNGV. The V gene lost 6 bases and the J gene lost 0 bases, with 17 bases spanning the gap. This CDR3 contains 16 residues.

Only a few counts were recorded for this clone. V is TRBV7-9 and J is TRBJ1-1; 9 nucleotides match TRBD1. The CDR3 sequence is 15 residues long. The V segment lost 3 bases and the J segment 6 bases; nucleotides outside the gene matches: 8. Germline V gene lookup returns CDR1 SEHNR and CDR2 FQNEAQ (reference sequence). The CDR3 loop reads CASSFGQGLISEAFF. The CDR3 nucleotides are TGTGCCAGCAGCTTTGGACAGGGGCTCATATCTGAAGCTTTCTTT.

The table lists this clone with a few counts. The V call is TRBV14, the J call TRBJ2-5, with a weak D call TRBD1 (5 bases). The end of the DNA aligns better with TRBJ2-7, so the J call may be wrong. Germline V lookup: CDR1 SGHDN, CDR2 FVKESK. CDR3 size: 16 residues. Written as DNA, the CDR3 is TGTGCCAGCAGCCAAGCTAAGGGCAGGGTACCCTACGAGCAGTACTTC. Translation gives CASSQAKGRVPYEQYF.

J is TRBJ2-3 and V is TRBV30, with 7 bases aligning to TRBD1. Germline CDR1 reads GTSNPN; CDR2 reads SVGIG (reference sequence). This CDR3 has 14 amino acids. Trimming cost V 4 bases and J 2 bases; bases outside gene matches: 6. This CDR3 reads CAWNPRGTTDTQYF. Here the CDR3 DNA reads TGTGCCTGGAACCCCAGGGGGACCACAGATACGCAGTATTTT.

This clone has a handful of counts. Other nucleotide sequences in the sample specify the same CDR3. The rearrangement links TRBV7-7 to TRBJ2-5; 12 bases align to TRBD1. Germline V gives CDR1 SSHAT, CDR2 FNYEAQ (reference sequence). With 5 bases clipped from V and 5 bases from J, the junction kept 6 bases outside the gene matches. This CDR3 has 15 residues. This CDR3 reads CASSRGTGGGETQYF. The DNA for the CDR3 is TGTGCCAGCAGCCGCGGGACAGGGGGCGGGGAGACCCAGTACTTC.

The rearrangement uses TRBV30 and TRBJ2-3, with unresolved D. The CDR3 has 11 residues. Trimming left V 4 bases short and J 8 bases short, with 10 bases between. The germline V gene encodes CDR1 GTSNPN and CDR2 SVGIG (reference sequence). CDR3 sequence: CAWMVSGTQYF. CDR3 DNA: TGTGCCTGGATGGTCTCGGGTACGCAGTATTTT. Full variable domain (rest looked up from reference TRBV30 and TRBJ2-3): SQTIHQWPATLVQPVGSPLSLECTVEGTSNPNLYWYRQAAGRGLQLLFYSVGIGQISSEVPQNLSASRPQDRQFILSSKKLLLSDSGFYLCAWMVSGTQYFGPGTRLTVL.

The rearrangement joins TRBV9 to TRBJ2-3; unclear D gene. This CDR3 comprises 14 residues. The V gene lost 4 bases and the J gene lost 5 bases, with 14 bases spanning the gap. Looked up from germline, CDR1 is SGDLS and CDR2 is YYNGEE. The CDR3, as DNA: TGTGCCAGCAGCCCACGGCCGATTGGAGATACGCAGTATTTT. Translation gives CASSPRPIGDTQYF.

This clone was counted a few times. The rearrangement links TRBV6-1 to TRBJ2-1; a possible D gene is TRBD1 (6 bases). With 2 bases removed from V and 8 bases from J, the gap between germline ends came to 10 bases. This CDR3 has 13 residues. The germline V gene has CDR1 MNHNS and CDR2 SASEGT. The CDR3 nucleotides are TGTGCCAGCAGTGAAAACAGGGTCCATGAGCAGTTCTTC. It translates to CASSENRVHEQFF.

The genes are TRBV11-3 and TRBJ2-1; D possibly corresponds to TRBD2 (5 bases). The germline V gene has CDR1 SGHNT and CDR2 YENEEA. V was cut by 5 bases and J by 10 bases, with 9 bases left in between. The CDR3 runs to 11 residues. Here the CDR3 DNA reads TGTGCCAGCAGCCTGAGGGAGGAGCAGTTCTTC. The encoded protein is CASSLREEQFF.

The chain recombines TRBV7-2 with TRBJ1-1; the D gene is possibly TRBD1 (5 bases). Trimming shortened V by 1 base and J by 5 bases, and 14 bases separated the two germline ends. The germline V gene encodes CDR1 SGHTA and CDR2 FQGNSA. This CDR3 region has 15 residues. The CDR3 protein is CASSLVQGARTEAFF. DNA for the CDR3: TGTGCCAGCAGCTTAGTTCAAGGGGCTCGGACTGAAGCTTTCTTT. The full variable domain, with the rest looked up from reference TRBV7-2 and TRBJ1-1, is GAGVSQSPSNKVTEKGKDVELRCDPISGHTALYWYRQSLGQGLEFLIYFQGNSAPDKSGLPSDRFSAERTGGSVSTLTIQRTQQEDSAVYLCASSLVQGARTEAFFGQGTRLTVV.

On this clone: Mismatch with germline at one junction end may stem from a read error. V is TRBV5-4 and J is TRBJ2-1; the match to TRBD2 covers 10 bases. The CDR3 loop spans 15 amino acids. Germline V CDR1 and CDR2: SGHNT, YYREEE (reference sequence). CDR3 region: CASSQGLAAYNEQFF. The CDR3 DNA follows: TGCGCCAGCAGCCAAGGACTAGCGGCCTACAATGAGCAGTTCTTC.

This clone was counted a few times. V and J are TRBV7-2 and TRBJ2-7, with 7 bases aligning to TRBD1. Unmatched junction bases numbered 6, after V lost 1 base and J lost 3 bases. The CDR3 spans 15 residues. In germline, CDR1 is SGHTA, CDR2 FQGNSA. This CDR3 is CASSLGADRVYEQYF. The CDR3 coding sequence is TGTGCCAGCAGCTTAGGAGCCGACAGGGTCTACGAGCAGTACTTC.

The rearrangement uses TRBV11-1 and TRBJ1-4; the D gene is possibly TRBD1 (5 bases). The germline gives CDR1 SGHAT, CDR2 FQDESV (reference sequence). With 6 bases removed from V and 4 bases from J, the gap between germline ends came to 12 bases. This CDR3 has 14 residues. CDR3 in DNA: TGTGCCAGCAGTCTGACAGCTCTTAATGAAAAACTGTTTTTT. It yields the protein CASSLTALNEKLFF.

The sample holds many counts of this clone. The chain combines TRBV27 with TRBJ2-3; possible D gene TRBD2, 6 bases. Germline assignment: CDR1 MNHEY and CDR2 SMNVEV (reference sequence). V lost 4 bases and J lost 6, with 20 bases in between. CDR3 length equals 16 residues. The CDR3, as DNA: TGTGCCAGCAGTTCGCGCGGGACTTCCCGTTCGGATACGCAGTATTTT. Encoded protein: CASSSRGTSRSDTQYF.

This clone was seen a handful of times. The chain has TRBV7-2 and TRBJ2-7, with D unresolved. The germline V gene has CDR1 SGHTA and CDR2 FQGNSA. The CDR3 contains 15 residues. Trimming removed 2 bases from V and 2 bases from J, with 13 bases in between. The CDR3 loop is CASSLNYQFTYEQYF. The CDR3 nucleotides read TGTGCCAGCAGCTTAAATTACCAGTTCACCTACGAGCAGTACTTC.

V usage is TRBV4-2 and J usage is TRBJ2-3; unclear D gene. This CDR3 has 14 residues. V gave up 5 bases and J gave up 4 bases, with 13 bases separating them. Looked up from germline, CDR1 is LGHNA and CDR2 is YNFKEQ. The CDR3 reads CASSFPARSDTQYF. The CDR3 nucleotides are TGTGCCAGCAGCTTCCCGGCACGATCAGATACGCAGTATTTT.